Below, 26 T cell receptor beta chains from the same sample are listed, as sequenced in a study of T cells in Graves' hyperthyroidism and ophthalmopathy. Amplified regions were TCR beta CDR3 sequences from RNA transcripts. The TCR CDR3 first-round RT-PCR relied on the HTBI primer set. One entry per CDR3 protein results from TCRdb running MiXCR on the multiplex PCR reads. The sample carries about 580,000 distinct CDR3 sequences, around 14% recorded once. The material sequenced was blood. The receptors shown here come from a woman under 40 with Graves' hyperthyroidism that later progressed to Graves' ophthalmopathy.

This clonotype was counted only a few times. This chain's CDR3 is CSARDSGGPTLAYEQYF. The DNA of the CDR3 is TGCAGTGCTAGAGATTCGGGGGGACCCACCCTAGCCTACGAGCAGTACTTC. The gene calls are TRBV20-1 and TRBJ2-7; 7 bases match TRBD2. The CDR3 sequence is 17 residues long. CDR1 is DFQATT and CDR2 is SNEGSKA in the germline V gene (reference sequence). The trim removed 0 bases at V and 2 bases at J, leaving 13 bases unmatched.

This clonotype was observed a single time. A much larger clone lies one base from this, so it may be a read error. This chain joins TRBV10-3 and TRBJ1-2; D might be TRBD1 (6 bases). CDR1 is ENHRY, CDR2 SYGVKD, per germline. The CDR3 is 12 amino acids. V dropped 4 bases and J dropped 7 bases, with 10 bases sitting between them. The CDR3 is CAISGQDSGYTF. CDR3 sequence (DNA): TGTGCCATCAGTGGACAGGACTCTGGCTACACCTTC.

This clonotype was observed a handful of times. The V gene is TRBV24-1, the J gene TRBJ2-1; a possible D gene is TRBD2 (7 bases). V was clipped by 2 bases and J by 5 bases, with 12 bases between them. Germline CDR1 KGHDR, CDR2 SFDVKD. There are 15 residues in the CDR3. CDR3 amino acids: CATSDWTAGHNEQFF. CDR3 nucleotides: TGTGCCACCAGTGATTGGACAGCGGGGCACAATGAGCAGTTCTTC.

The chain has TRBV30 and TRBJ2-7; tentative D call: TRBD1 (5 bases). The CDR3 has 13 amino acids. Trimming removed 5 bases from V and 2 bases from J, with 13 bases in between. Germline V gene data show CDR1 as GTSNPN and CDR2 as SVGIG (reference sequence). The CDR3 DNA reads TGTGCCTGGGCAAAGGGGCCGACCTACGAGCAGTACTTC. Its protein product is CAWAKGPTYEQYF.

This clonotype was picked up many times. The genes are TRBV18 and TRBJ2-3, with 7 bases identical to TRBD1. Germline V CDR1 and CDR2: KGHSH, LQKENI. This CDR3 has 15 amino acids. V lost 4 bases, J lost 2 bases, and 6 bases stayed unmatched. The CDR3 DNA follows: TGTGCCAGCTCACTGACAGGGTACTTCACAGATACGCAGTATTTT. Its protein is CASSLTGYFTDTQYF.

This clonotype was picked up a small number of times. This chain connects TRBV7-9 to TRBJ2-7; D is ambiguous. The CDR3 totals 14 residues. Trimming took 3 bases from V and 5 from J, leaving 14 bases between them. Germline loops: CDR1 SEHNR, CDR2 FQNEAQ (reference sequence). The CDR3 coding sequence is TGTGCCAGCAGCTTCCCATCTTGGATGGACGAGCAGTACTTC. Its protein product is CASSFPSWMDEQYF.

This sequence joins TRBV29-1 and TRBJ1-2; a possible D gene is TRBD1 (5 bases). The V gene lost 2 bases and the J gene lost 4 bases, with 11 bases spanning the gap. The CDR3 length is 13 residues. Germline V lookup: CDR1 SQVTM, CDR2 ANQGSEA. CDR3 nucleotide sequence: TGCAGCGTTGAAAGGGATCAGGGCTATGGCTACACCTTC. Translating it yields CSVERDQGYGYTF.

CDR3: CSASWRVNEQFF. In nucleotides, the CDR3 is TGCAGTGCTAGTTGGCGGGTAAATGAGCAGTTCTTC. The chain is built from TRBV20-1 and TRBJ2-1, with a weak D call TRBD2 (5 bases). CDR1 is DFQATT and CDR2 is SNEGSKA in the germline V gene (reference sequence). The CDR3 consists of 12 residues. V lost 3 bases and J lost 7, with 10 bases in between.

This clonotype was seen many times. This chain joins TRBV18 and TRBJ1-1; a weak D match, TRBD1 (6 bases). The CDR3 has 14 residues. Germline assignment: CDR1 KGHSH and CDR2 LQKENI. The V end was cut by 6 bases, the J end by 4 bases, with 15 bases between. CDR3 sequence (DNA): TGTGCCAGCTCCCCCGGACAGCGCACCACTGAAGCTTTCTTT. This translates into CASSPGQRTTEAFF.

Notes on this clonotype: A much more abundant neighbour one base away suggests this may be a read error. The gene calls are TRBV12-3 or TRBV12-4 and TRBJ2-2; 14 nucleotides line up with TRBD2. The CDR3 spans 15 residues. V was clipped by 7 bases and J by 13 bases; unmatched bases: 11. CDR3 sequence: CASTDVGLAGDVLFF. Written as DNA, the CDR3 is TGTGCCAGCACTGACGTGGGACTAGCGGGAGATGTGCTGTTTTTT.

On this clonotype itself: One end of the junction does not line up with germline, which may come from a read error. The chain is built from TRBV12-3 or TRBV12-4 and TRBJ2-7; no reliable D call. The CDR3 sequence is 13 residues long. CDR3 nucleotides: TGTGCCAGCAGTTCGAGGTCGGCCTACGAGCAGTGCTTC. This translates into CASSSRSAYEQCF.

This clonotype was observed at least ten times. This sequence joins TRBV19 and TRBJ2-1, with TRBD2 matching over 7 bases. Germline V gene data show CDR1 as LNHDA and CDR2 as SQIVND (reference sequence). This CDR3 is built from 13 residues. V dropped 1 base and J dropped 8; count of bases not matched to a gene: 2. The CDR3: CASSIARGDEQFF. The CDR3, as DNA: TGTGCCAGTAGTATAGCCCGGGGGGATGAGCAGTTCTTC.

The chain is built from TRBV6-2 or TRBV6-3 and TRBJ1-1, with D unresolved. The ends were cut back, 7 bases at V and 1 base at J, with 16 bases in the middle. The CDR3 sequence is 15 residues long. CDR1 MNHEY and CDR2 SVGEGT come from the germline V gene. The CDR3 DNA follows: TGTGCCAGCACCCGGGTCGAAAGAGGGAACACTGAAGCTTTCTTT. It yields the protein CASTRVERGNTEAFF.

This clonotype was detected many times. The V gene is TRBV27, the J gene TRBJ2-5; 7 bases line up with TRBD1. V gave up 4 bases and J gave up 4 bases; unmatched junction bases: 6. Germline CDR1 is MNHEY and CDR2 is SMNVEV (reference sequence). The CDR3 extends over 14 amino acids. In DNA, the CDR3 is TGTGCCAGCAGTTCGCCGACAGGGTTAGAGACCCAGTACTTC. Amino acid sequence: CASSSPTGLETQYF.

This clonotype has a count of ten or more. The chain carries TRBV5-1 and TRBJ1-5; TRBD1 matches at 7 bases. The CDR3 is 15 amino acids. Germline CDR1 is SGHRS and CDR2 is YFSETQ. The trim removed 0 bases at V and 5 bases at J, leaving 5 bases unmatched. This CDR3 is CASSLAGDSHQPQHF. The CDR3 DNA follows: TGCGCCAGCAGCTTGGCTGGGGACAGCCATCAGCCCCAGCATTTT.

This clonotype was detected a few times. CDR3 nucleotide sequence: TGCAGCGTTGTGGTTCAGGGGGCGGTTGAGCAGTTCTTC. Its protein product is CSVVVQGAVEQFF. The V gene is TRBV29-1, the J gene TRBJ2-1; 8 bases match TRBD1. The germline gives CDR1 SQVTM, CDR2 ANQGSEA. V trimming: 4 bases; J trimming: 9 bases; junction bases outside the gene matches: 8. The CDR3 loop spans 13 amino acids.

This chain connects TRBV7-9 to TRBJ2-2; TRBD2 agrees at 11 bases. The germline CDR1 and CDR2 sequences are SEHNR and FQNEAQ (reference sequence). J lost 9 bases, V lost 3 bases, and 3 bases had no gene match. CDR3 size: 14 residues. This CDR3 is CASSFSGRVWELFF. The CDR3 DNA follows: TGTGCCAGCAGCTTTAGCGGGAGGGTCTGGGAGCTGTTTTTT.

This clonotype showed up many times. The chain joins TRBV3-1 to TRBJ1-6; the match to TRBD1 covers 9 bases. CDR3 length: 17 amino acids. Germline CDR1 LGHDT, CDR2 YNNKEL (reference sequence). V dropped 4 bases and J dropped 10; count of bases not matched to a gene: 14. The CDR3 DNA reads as TGTGCCAGCAGCCCTTGGGACTCGACAGGGGGGAGATCACCCCTCCACTTT. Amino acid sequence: CASSPWDSTGGRSPLHF.

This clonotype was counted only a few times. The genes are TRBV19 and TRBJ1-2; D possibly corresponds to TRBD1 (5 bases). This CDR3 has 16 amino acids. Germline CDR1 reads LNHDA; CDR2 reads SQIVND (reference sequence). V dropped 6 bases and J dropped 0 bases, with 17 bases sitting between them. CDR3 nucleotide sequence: TGTGCCAGTAGGGTCCAGGGCCGCTCGACTAACTATGGCTACACCTTC. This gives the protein CASRVQGRSTNYGYTF. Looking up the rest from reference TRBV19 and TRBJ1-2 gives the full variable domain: DGGITQSPKYLFRKEGQNVTLSCEQNLNHDAMYWYRQDPGQGLRLIYYSQIVNDFQKGDIAEGYSVSREKKESFPLTVTSAQKNPTAFYLCASRVQGRSTNYGYTFGSGTRLTVV.

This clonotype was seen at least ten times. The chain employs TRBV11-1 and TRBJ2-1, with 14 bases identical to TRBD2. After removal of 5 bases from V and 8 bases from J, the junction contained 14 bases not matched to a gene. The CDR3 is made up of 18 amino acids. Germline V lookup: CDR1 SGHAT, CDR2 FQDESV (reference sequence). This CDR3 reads CASSLPPGLAGDGDEQFF. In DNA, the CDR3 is TGTGCCAGCAGCCTACCTCCGGGACTAGCGGGAGATGGCGATGAGCAGTTCTTC.

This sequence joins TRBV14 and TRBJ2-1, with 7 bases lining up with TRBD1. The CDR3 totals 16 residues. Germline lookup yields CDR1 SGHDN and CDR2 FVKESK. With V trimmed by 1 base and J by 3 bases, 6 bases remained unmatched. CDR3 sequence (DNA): TGTGCCAGCAGCCAAGGTGTGACAGGGTACTACAATGAGCAGTTCTTC. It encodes CASSQGVTGYYNEQFF.

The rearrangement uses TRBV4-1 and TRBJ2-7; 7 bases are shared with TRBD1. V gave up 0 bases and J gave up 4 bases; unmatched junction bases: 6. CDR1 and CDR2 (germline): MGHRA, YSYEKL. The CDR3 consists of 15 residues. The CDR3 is CASSQDPTGMYEQYF. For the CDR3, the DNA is TGCGCCAGCAGCCAAGATCCGACAGGGATGTACGAGCAGTACTTC.

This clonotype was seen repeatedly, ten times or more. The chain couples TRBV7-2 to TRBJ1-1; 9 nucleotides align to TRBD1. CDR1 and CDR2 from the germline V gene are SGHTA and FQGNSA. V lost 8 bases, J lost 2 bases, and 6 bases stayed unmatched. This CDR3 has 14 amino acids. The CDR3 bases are TGTGCCAGCCTCTTACAGGGGGCAAACACTGAAGCTTTCTTT. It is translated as CASLLQGANTEAFF.

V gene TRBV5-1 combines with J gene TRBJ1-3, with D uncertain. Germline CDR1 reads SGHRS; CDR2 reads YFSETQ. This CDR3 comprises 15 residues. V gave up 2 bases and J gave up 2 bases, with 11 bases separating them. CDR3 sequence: CASSLGSYAGNTIYF. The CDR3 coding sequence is TGCGCCAGCAGCTTAGGCTCTTACGCTGGAAACACCATATATTTT.

CDR3 sequence (DNA): TGCGCCAGCAGCTTCTTTCGCGGGGAGAGAGATACGCAGTATTTT. This encodes CASSFFRGERDTQYF. The rearrangement uses TRBV5-1 and TRBJ2-3, with D possibly TRBD2 on 6 matching bases. The CDR3 runs 15 residues. Germline V gene data show CDR1 as SGHRS and CDR2 as YFSETQ. Deletions cut 2 bases from V and 5 bases from J, with 15 bases between.

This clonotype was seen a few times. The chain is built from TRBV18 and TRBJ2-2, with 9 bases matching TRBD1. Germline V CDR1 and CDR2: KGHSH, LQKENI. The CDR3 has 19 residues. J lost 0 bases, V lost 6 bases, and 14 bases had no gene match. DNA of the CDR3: TGTGCCAGCTCCCGCCGGGACAGGGCTTCCAGCGCGAACACCGGGGAGCTGTTTTTT. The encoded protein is CASSRRDRASSANTGELFF.